This TCR beta chain is drawn from a study of CD8 T cells in ankylosing spondylitis. Study-level findings and limits: Ankylosing spondylitis blood appeared to carry a characteristic TCR beta motif of roughly eight highly homologous variants.

About this clonotype itself: Its antigen remains unidentified. Germline and junction disagree at one end, which may indicate a read error.

Making use of molecular barcodes, quantitative 5'-RACE generated TCR beta libraries. TCRdb reprocessed the 5' RACE reads with MiXCR, giving one entry per CDR3 protein. This sample yields 200,000 to 300,000 distinct CDR3 sequences, of which 10% to 13% are seen a single time; 2.5% to 3% belongs to the top ten. The CDR3 has 12 residues. In germline, CDR1 is LGHDT, CDR2 YNNKEL (reference sequence). This TCR derives from a male donor with ankylosing spondylitis or in good health (not recorded which). Material for sequencing was blood, either unsorted or a sorted T cell fraction (not recorded which). The rearrangement joins TRBV3-1 to TRBJ2-1; D gene ambiguous. The CDR3 DNA reads TGTACCAGCAGCGACGGAACGGCGGAGCAGTTCTTC. The encoded protein is CTSSDGTAEQFF.